This is a list of T cell receptor beta chains from one sample in a study of shared clonotypes between healthy human individuals. Some clones are missing from TCRdb's copy, which holds only in-frame ones; the method was immunoSEQ multiplex PCR. The sample has 2 million to 2.5 million clones, approximately 95% seen once. The sequencing sample was made of naive CD4+ T cells sorted from blood. These receptors were collected from a man aged 18 to 29 in good health. The CDR3 runs from the conserved cysteine through the conserved F or W. Each record gives: D gene, J gene, clone size, V gene, CDR3 DNA, CDR3 protein. A D gene is named only where the DNA matches it firmly. Some rows mark clone size as missing; the rest say once, few, many or name a class of expanded clone.

d_gene: TRBD1
j_gene: TRBJ1-2
abundance: NA
v_gene: TRBV29-1
CDR3nt: TGCAGCGACCGGGACAGCCGAGGGACTAACTATGGCTACACCTTC
CDR3aa: CSDRDSRGTNYGYTF

d_gene: NA
j_gene: TRBJ1-3
abundance: NA
v_gene: TRBV7-2
CDR3nt: TGTGCCAGCAGCTTAGGCCACTCTGGAAACACCATATATTTT
CDR3aa: CASSLGHSGNTIYF

d_gene: TRBD1
j_gene: TRBJ2-7
abundance: NA
v_gene: TRBV9
CDR3nt: TGTGCCAGCAGCGTGGGAGGACAGGGGGAAAGCTACGAGCAGTACTTC
CDR3aa: CASSVGGQGESYEQYF

d_gene: NA
j_gene: TRBJ1-2
abundance: NA
v_gene: TRBV9
CDR3nt: TGTGCCAGCAGCGTAGCGGGGTCATCGGGGGGCTATGGCTACACCTTC
CDR3aa: CASSVAGSSGGYGYTF

d_gene: NA
j_gene: TRBJ1-5
abundance: few
v_gene: TRBV10-3
CDR3nt: TGTGCCATCTCGGTAGGCAGCAATCAGCCCCAGCATTTT
CDR3aa: CAISVGSNQPQHF

d_gene: NA
j_gene: TRBJ2-3
abundance: NA
v_gene: TRBV2
CDR3nt: TGTGCCAGCAGGATACCAGGACAGGGAGGGGCAGATACGCAGTATTTT
CDR3aa: CASRIPGQGGADTQYF

d_gene: NA
j_gene: TRBJ1-3
abundance: NA
v_gene: TRBV6-6
CDR3nt: TGTGCCAGCAGTTATACAGGGTCTGGAAACACCATATATTTT
CDR3aa: CASSYTGSGNTIYF

d_gene: NA
j_gene: TRBJ2-7
abundance: NA
v_gene: TRBV7-2
CDR3nt: TGTGCCAGCAGCCTCCGCGGGCCCTACGAGCAGTACTTC
CDR3aa: CASSLRGPYEQYF

d_gene: NA
j_gene: TRBJ1-1
abundance: NA
v_gene: TRBV30
CDR3nt: TGTGCCTGGAACAGGAGCCCCACTGAAGCTTTCTTT
CDR3aa: CAWNRSPTEAFF

d_gene: NA
j_gene: TRBJ1-1
abundance: NA
v_gene: TRBV6-1
CDR3nt: TGTGCCAGCTACCCTACAGCTATGAACACTGAAGCTTTCTTT
CDR3aa: CASYPTAMNTEAFF

d_gene: TRBD1
j_gene: TRBJ1-1
abundance: once
v_gene: TRBV19
CDR3nt: TGTGCCAGTAGTATGGACAGGTCAGTCACTGAAGCTTTCTTT
CDR3aa: CASSMDRSVTEAFF

d_gene: NA
j_gene: TRBJ1-3
abundance: NA
v_gene: TRBV4-3
CDR3nt: TGCGCCAGCAGCCAAGTTCCCATAGGTGACACCATATATTTT
CDR3aa: CASSQVPIGDTIYF

d_gene: NA
j_gene: TRBJ1-5
abundance: NA
v_gene: TRBV6-1
CDR3nt: TGTGCCAGCAGTGAGTTCGCAGGCGGGCTCGGTAGCAATCAGCCCCAGCATTTT
CDR3aa: CASSEFAGGLGSNQPQHF

d_gene: NA
j_gene: TRBJ1-6
abundance: NA
v_gene: TRBV6-6
CDR3nt: TGTGCCAGCAGTTACTCGTCCGCTTCCCCCCTCCACTTT
CDR3aa: CASSYSSASPLHF

d_gene: NA
j_gene: TRBJ1-2
abundance: NA
v_gene: TRBV6-5
CDR3nt: TGTGCCAGCACCTCGGGAAGTAACTATGGCTACACCTTC
CDR3aa: CASTSGSNYGYTF

d_gene: NA
j_gene: TRBJ2-7
abundance: NA
v_gene: TRBV11-2
CDR3nt: TGTGCCAGCAGCCCTCGCGGTAGCTCCTACGAGCAGTACTTC
CDR3aa: CASSPRGSSYEQYF

d_gene: TRBD1
j_gene: TRBJ1-6
abundance: NA
v_gene: TRBV7-9
CDR3nt: TGTGCCAGCAGCTTAGCCGGGACAGGGAGTTCACCCCTCCACTTT
CDR3aa: CASSLAGTGSSPLHF

d_gene: NA
j_gene: TRBJ1-4
abundance: NA
v_gene: TRBV7-9
CDR3nt: TGTGCCAGCAGCTTATACCCAGAGAATGAAAAACTGTTTTTT
CDR3aa: CASSLYPENEKLFF

d_gene: TRBD2
j_gene: TRBJ2-1
abundance: once
v_gene: TRBV6-1
CDR3nt: TGTGCCAGCAGTGAGGGACTGGGACTAGCGGGGGGCCGGCGGGACAATGAGCAGTTCTTC
CDR3aa: CASSEGLGLAGGRRDNEQFF

d_gene: TRBD1
j_gene: TRBJ1-5
abundance: NA
v_gene: TRBV6-4
CDR3nt: TGTGCCAGCATTTTCCGGACAGGGTGTCAGCCCCAGCATTTT
CDR3aa: CASIFRTGCQPQHF

d_gene: TRBD1
j_gene: TRBJ2-6
abundance: NA
v_gene: TRBV9
CDR3nt: TGTGCCAGCAGCGTAGCTACTGGGACAGTCGGGGCCAACGTCCTGACTTTC
CDR3aa: CASSVATGTVGANVLTF

d_gene: NA
j_gene: TRBJ2-1
abundance: NA
v_gene: TRBV6-5
CDR3nt: TGTGCCAGCAGTGGCGAGATCAACAATGAGCAGTTCTTC
CDR3aa: CASSGEINNEQFF

d_gene: TRBD1
j_gene: TRBJ1-1
abundance: NA
v_gene: TRBV2
CDR3nt: TGTGCCAGCAGTCTTCAGGGGGACTTCTTAGCAATCTTT
CDR3aa: CASSLQGDFLAIF

d_gene: NA
j_gene: TRBJ2-7
abundance: NA
v_gene: TRBV5-1
CDR3nt: TGCGCCAGCAGCGGGGACAACATCATCGAGCAGTACTTC
CDR3aa: CASSGDNIIEQYF

d_gene: NA
j_gene: TRBJ2-3
abundance: NA
v_gene: TRBV29-1
CDR3nt: TGCAGCGGTGGACAGCCGGCCCGCACAGATACGCAGTATTTT
CDR3aa: CSGGQPARTDTQYF

d_gene: NA
j_gene: TRBJ1-1
abundance: NA
v_gene: TRBV5-1
CDR3nt: TGCGCCAGCAGCTTGGGGCCAGGGAGGTTGACCACTGAAGCTTTCTTT
CDR3aa: CASSLGPGRLTTEAFF

d_gene: NA
j_gene: TRBJ2-7
abundance: once
v_gene: TRBV29-1
CDR3nt: TGCAGCGTCGTGACCGGCCTCATCTCCTACGAGCAGTACTTC
CDR3aa: CSVVTGLISYEQYF